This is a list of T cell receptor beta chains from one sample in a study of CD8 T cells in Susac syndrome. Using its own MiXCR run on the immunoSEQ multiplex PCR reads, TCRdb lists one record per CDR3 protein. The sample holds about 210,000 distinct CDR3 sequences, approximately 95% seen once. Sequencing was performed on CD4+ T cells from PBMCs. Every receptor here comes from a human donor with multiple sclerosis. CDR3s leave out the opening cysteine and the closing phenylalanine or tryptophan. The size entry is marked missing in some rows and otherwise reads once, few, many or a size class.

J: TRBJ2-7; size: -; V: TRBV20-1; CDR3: SARSPQMIWEQY
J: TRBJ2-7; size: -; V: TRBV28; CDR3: ASGMYYEQY
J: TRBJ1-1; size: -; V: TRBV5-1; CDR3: ASSPTQGSMNTEAF
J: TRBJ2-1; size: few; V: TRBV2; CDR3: ASSEVESQF
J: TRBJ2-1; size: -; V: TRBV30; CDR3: AWGNGGEQF
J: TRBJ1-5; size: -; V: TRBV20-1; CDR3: SAREGERQPQH
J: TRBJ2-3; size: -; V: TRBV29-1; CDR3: SVEDRRLRTDTQY
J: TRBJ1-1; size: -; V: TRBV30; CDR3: AWTVDRNTEAF
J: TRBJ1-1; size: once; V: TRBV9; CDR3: ASSERGGLEAF
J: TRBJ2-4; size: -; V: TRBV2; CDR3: ASRALGTGGNIQY
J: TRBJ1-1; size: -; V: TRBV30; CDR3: ARSLGTVNTEAF